The 31 T cell receptor beta chains listed next were all sequenced from one sample in a study of T-cell reconstitution after alpha-beta-depleted transplantation in children. Unique molecular identifiers featured in how the TCRbeta library was prepared. TCRdb re-called the PCR reads with MiXCR, one entry per CDR3 protein. The data contain 90,000 to 130,000 distinct CDR3 sequences, about 9.3% of them singletons. This sample comprised PBMCs, obtained before TCRalphabeta/CD19-depleted stem cell transplant. These receptors were collected from a boy under 10 years old with acute lymphoblastic leukemia, due to receive a stem cell transplant.

The V call is TRBV7-9, the J call TRBJ2-7, with D unclear. Per the germline V gene, CDR1 is SEHNR and CDR2 is FQNEAQ (reference sequence). This CDR3 is built from 12 residues. With 3 bases removed from V and 4 bases from J, the gap between germline ends came to 7 bases. In DNA, the CDR3 is TGTGCCAGCAGCTTCGAGTTTTACGAGCAGTACTTC. Translation gives CASSFEFYEQYF.

The chain joins TRBV10-3 to TRBJ2-6, with TRBD2 as a possible D gene (5 bases). The CDR3 loop spans 15 amino acids. Trimming cost V 10 bases and J 1 base, with 14 bases left between them. Germline-derived CDR1 and CDR2 are ENHRY and SYGVKD. CDR3 region: CATRGSRSGANVLTF. The CDR3 nucleotides read TGTGCCACACGGGGTTCTCGTTCTGGGGCCAACGTCCTGACTTTC.

The chain recombines TRBV11-3 with TRBJ2-1; 9 positions match TRBD2. Germline V gene sequence: CDR1 SGHNT, CDR2 YENEEA. This CDR3 region has 16 residues. V was clipped by 0 bases and J by 3 bases; unmatched bases: 3. The CDR3 DNA reads as TGTGCCAGCAGCTTAGATGGTAGCGGGAGCTACAATGAGCAGTTCTTC. It encodes CASSLDGSGSYNEQFF.

The table lists this clonotype with many counts. The rearrangement joins TRBV14 to TRBJ2-2; 13 positions match TRBD2. Germline V gene data show CDR1 as SGHDN and CDR2 as FVKESK. The CDR3 length is 16 residues. V lost 4 bases, J lost 4 bases, and 3 bases stayed unmatched. CDR3 DNA: TGTGCCAGCAGCCTACGGACTAGCGGGAGCACCGGGGAGCTGTTTTTT. Protein sequence: CASSLRTSGSTGELFF.

This clonotype was seen only a few times. The rearrangement uses TRBV9 and TRBJ1-1; TRBD1 matches at 10 bases. The CDR3 has 15 residues. The germline V gene has CDR1 SGDLS and CDR2 YYNGEE. V was pared by 3 bases and J by 1 base, with 3 bases of the junction left unmatched. The CDR3 region has the DNA TGTGCCAGCAGCGGACAGGGGGCGGGGAACACTGAAGCTTTCTTT. Its translation is CASSGQGAGNTEAFF.

The V and J genes are TRBV11-1 and TRBJ2-1, with 12 bases lining up with TRBD2. The V gene's germline CDR1 is SGHAT and CDR2 FQDESV (reference sequence). V was pared by 4 bases and J by 8 bases, with 15 bases of the junction left unmatched. The CDR3 totals 18 residues. The CDR3 DNA sequence: TGTGCCAGCAGCTCGACAACCCGGGCTAGCGGGAGGGGCTATGAGCAGTTCTTC. Its translation is CASSSTTRASGRGYEQFF. Combining the CDR3 with reference TRBV11-1 and TRBJ2-1 gives the whole variable domain EAEVAQSPRYKITEKSQAVAFWCDPISGHATLYWYRQILGQGPELLVQFQDESVVDDSQLPKDRFSAERLKGVDSTLKIQPAELGDSAMYLCASSSTTRASGRGYEQFFGPGTRLTVL.

J is TRBJ2-1 and V is TRBV5-1; 11 nucleotides line up with TRBD2. The J segment lost 10 bases and the V segment lost 2 bases, leaving 5 bases of the junction unmatched. Germline CDR1 SGHRS, CDR2 YFSETQ. This CDR3 is 14 amino acids long. The CDR3 loop is CASSLGTSGREQFF. In DNA form, the CDR3 reads TGCGCCAGCAGCTTAGGGACTAGCGGTCGCGAGCAGTTCTTC.

V usage is TRBV20-1 and J usage is TRBJ2-6, with D uncertain. V gave up 0 bases and J gave up 0 bases, with 12 bases separating them. Looked up from germline, CDR1 is DFQATT and CDR2 is SNEGSKA (reference sequence). The CDR3 has 17 residues. The DNA for the CDR3 is TGCAGTGCTAGAGAGGCCAGCCCAGCCTCTGGGGCCAACGTCCTGACTTTC. This translates into CSAREASPASGANVLTF.

The chain carries TRBV4-1 and TRBJ2-3; tentatively, D is TRBD1 (5 bases). V was shortened by 3 bases and J by 1 base, with 5 bases between the two germline ends. The CDR3 contains 13 residues. Germline CDR1 is MGHRA and CDR2 is YSYEKL. CDR3 region: CASSHRGTDTQYF. The CDR3 DNA follows: TGCGCCAGCAGCCACAGGGGCACAGATACGCAGTATTTT.

This clonotype was counted between two and nine times. This chain connects TRBV12-3 or TRBV12-4 to TRBJ1-1, with D possibly matching TRBD1 (6 bases). With 5 bases removed from V and 3 bases from J, the gap between germline ends came to 10 bases. CDR3 length: 13 amino acids. This CDR3 is CASSREGDTEAFF. The CDR3 DNA sequence: TGTGCCAGCAGTCGGGAGGGGGACACTGAAGCTTTCTTT.

At least ten counts were recorded for this clonotype. The rearrangement joins TRBV12-5 to TRBJ2-1; no definite D call. The CDR3 contains 12 residues. Germline assignment: CDR1 LGHNT and CDR2 FRNRAP. Trimming removed 2 bases at V and 7 bases at J, with 6 bases between. Written as DNA, the CDR3 is TGTGCTAGTGGTTTGCAACTTAATGAGCAGTTCTTC. It specifies CASGLQLNEQFF.

This clonotype was seen just once. The rearrangement joins TRBV3-1 to TRBJ1-1, with 10 bases matching TRBD1. The CDR3 extends over 15 amino acids. The germline V gene has CDR1 LGHDT and CDR2 YNNKEL (reference sequence). Trimming at V came to 3 bases and at J to 5 bases, leaving 6 bases not matched to a gene. CDR3 protein: CASSHRDRGNTEAFF. Written as DNA, the CDR3 is TGTGCCAGCAGCCACCGGGACAGGGGAAATACTGAAGCTTTCTTT.

In the case of this clonotype: This may be a read error: a much more frequent sequence differs by one nucleotide. The chain employs TRBV5-1 and TRBJ2-7; D unresolved. V dropped 2 bases and J dropped 3 bases, with 9 bases sitting between them. Germline loops: CDR1 SGHRS, CDR2 YFSETQ. This CDR3 spans 13 amino acids. This CDR3 is CASSFRQYYEQYF. CDR3 nucleotides: TGCGCCAGCAGCTTCAGGCAGTACTACGAGCAGTACTTC.

This clonotype was recorded a few times. This chain links TRBV20-1 with TRBJ1-1; D is unclear. From germline, CDR1 is DFQATT and CDR2 SNEGSKA (reference sequence). Trimming left V 5 bases short and J 1 base short, with 8 bases between. This CDR3 region has 12 residues. CDR3 loop: CSASRTNTEAFF. The DNA for the CDR3 is TGCAGTGCTTCCCGGACGAACACTGAAGCTTTCTTT.

This clonotype occurred many times. One junction end does not reproduce the germline sequence, and a read error may be involved. This chain uses TRBV12-3 or TRBV12-4 with TRBJ2-3, with 10 bases lining up with TRBD2. The CDR3 has 14 amino acids. CDR3 protein: CASRLAGGGDTQYF. DNA of the CDR3: TGTGCCAGCAGGTTAGCGGGAGGAGGCGATACGCAGTATTTT.

The rearrangement links TRBV5-1 to TRBJ2-1; D is possibly TRBD1 (6 bases). This CDR3 contains 15 residues. With 5 bases removed from V and 5 bases from J, the gap between germline ends came to 17 bases. The germline V gene has CDR1 SGHRS and CDR2 YFSETQ. CDR3 residues: CASRTTGLFNNEQFF. The CDR3 bases are TGCGCCAGCAGGACTACAGGGCTGTTTAACAATGAGCAGTTCTTC.

V is TRBV27 and J is TRBJ1-3; possibly TRBD1 for D (6 bases). V lost 8 bases, J lost 3 bases, and 11 bases lay in between. The CDR3 length is 13 residues. Germline CDR1 and CDR2: MNHEY and SMNVEV (reference sequence). The CDR3 loop reads CASGGAGGNTIYF. The CDR3 DNA follows: TGTGCCAGCGGGGGGGCAGGTGGAAACACCATATATTTT.

Only a few counts were recorded for this clonotype. The V and J genes are TRBV13 and TRBJ2-1; 9 bases agree with TRBD2. The ends lost 7 bases at V and 13 bases at J; junction bases unmatched: 17. CDR3 length: 15 residues. Per the germline V gene, CDR1 is PRHDT and CDR2 is FYEKMQ (reference sequence). CDR3 coding DNA: TGTGCCAGCACCTCACACAACCGGGCTAGCGGGGATCAGTTCTTC. Translating it yields CASTSHNRASGDQFF.

This clonotype was detected many times. DNA for the CDR3: TGCGCCAGCAGCCCGTTGGGCGGGAGGGACCATGAGCAGTTCTTC. Translation gives CASSPLGGRDHEQFF. The chain recombines TRBV10-1 with TRBJ2-1; 9 bases agree with TRBD2. This CDR3 is built from 15 residues. V dropped 6 bases and J dropped 8; count of bases not matched to a gene: 11. In germline, CDR1 is WNHNN, CDR2 SYGVQD (reference sequence).

J is TRBJ2-2 and V is TRBV27, with D perhaps matching TRBD2 (5 bases). Germline assignment: CDR1 MNHEY and CDR2 SMNVEV (reference sequence). The CDR3 is made up of 16 amino acids. V lost 7 bases to trimming and J lost 4 bases, with 19 bases between them. The CDR3 sequence is CASTLRRSSSTGELFF. CDR3 in DNA: TGTGCCAGCACCCTTCGGAGGTCTTCGAGCACCGGGGAGCTGTTTTTT.

In its sample, this clonotype was seen many times. V usage is TRBV7-9 and J usage is TRBJ1-3, with D possibly matching TRBD1 (6 bases). Trimming shortened V by 5 bases and J by 2 bases, and 13 bases separated the two germline ends. This CDR3 is built from 15 residues. Germline-derived CDR1 and CDR2 are SEHNR and FQNEAQ (reference sequence). CDR3 bases: TGTGCCAGCAGCGACAGGAATTCCGCTGGAAACACCATATATTTT. Amino acid sequence: CASSDRNSAGNTIYF.

The CDR3 bases are TGCGCCAGCAGCTTGGGCGGACCGGGAGAGACCCAGTACTTC. This translates into CASSLGGPGETQYF. V usage is TRBV5-1 and J usage is TRBJ2-5; no definite D call. The V gene lost 0 bases and the J gene lost 4 bases, with 10 bases spanning the gap. Germline V lookup: CDR1 SGHRS, CDR2 YFSETQ. The length of the CDR3 is 14 residues. The whole variable domain, remainder taken from reference TRBV5-1 and TRBJ2-5, is KAGVTQTPRYLIKTRGQQVTLSCSPISGHRSVSWYQQTPGQGLQFLFEYFSETQRNKGNFPGRFSGRQFSNSRSEMNVSTLELGDSALYLCASSLGGPGETQYFGPGTRLLVL.

The DNA of the CDR3 is TGTGCCAGCAGTGCAAAGGGGGACCTCAGCAACAATGAGCAGTTCTTC. Encoded protein: CASSAKGDLSNNEQFF. The chain joins TRBV6-1 to TRBJ2-1, with a possible D match to TRBD1 (6 bases). The CDR3 spans 16 residues. Germline loops: CDR1 MNHNS, CDR2 SASEGT. Trimming removed 4 bases from V and 5 bases from J, with 18 bases in between.

The table lists this clonotype with a few counts. The rearrangement links TRBV28 to TRBJ2-4; D uncertain. V gave up 5 bases and J gave up 1 base, with 9 bases separating them. The CDR3 sequence is 14 residues long. Germline loops: CDR1 MDHEN, CDR2 SYDVKM. This chain's CDR3 is CASSPLGAKNIQYF. Written as DNA, the CDR3 is TGTGCCAGCAGTCCGCTTGGTGCCAAAAACATTCAGTACTTC.

With respect to this clonotype: The junction shows a germline mismatch at one end, possibly a read error. The chain uses TRBV20-1 and TRBJ2-7; 9 nucleotides line up with TRBD2. Germline lookup yields CDR1 DFQATT and CDR2 SNEGSKA (reference sequence). The CDR3 runs 14 residues. The CDR3, as DNA: TGCTGTGCTAGGAGCTTAGCGGGAGTGATCGAGCAGTACTTC. It encodes CCARSLAGVIEQYF.

Notes on this clonotype: A read error may be the cause here, since a much bigger clone is one base away. This chain uses TRBV6-1 with TRBJ2-3, with no clear D. V was pared by 4 bases and J by 0 bases, with 8 bases between. This CDR3 has 14 residues. CDR1 MNHNS and CDR2 SASEGT come from the germline V gene. The CDR3 bases are TGTGCCAGCAGTGGACTGACTAGCACAGATACGCAGTATTTT. Protein product: CASSGLTSTDTQYF.

The chain joins TRBV29-1 to TRBJ2-1; 8 bases are shared with TRBD2. V dropped 4 bases and J dropped 9; count of bases not matched to a gene: 8. The CDR3 has 13 amino acids. The germline gives CDR1 SQVTM, CDR2 ANQGSEA. CDR3 sequence (DNA): TGCAGCGTTGGGGGACTAGAAGTGGCTGAGCAGTTCTTC. Translation: CSVGGLEVAEQFF.

In its sample, this clonotype was seen a few times. The chain couples TRBV2 to TRBJ1-1, with TRBD1 matching over 7 bases. V dropped 6 bases and J dropped 1; count of bases not matched to a gene: 11. The CDR3 loop spans 16 amino acids. Germline V gene sequence: CDR1 SNHLY, CDR2 FYNNEI. The CDR3 DNA sequence: TGTGCCAGCAGAGACAGGGTTCTTACTGGGAACACTGAAGCTTTCTTT. The encoded protein is CASRDRVLTGNTEAFF.

In its sample, this clonotype was seen a few times. The chain is built from TRBV28 and TRBJ2-7; 8 bases line up with TRBD1. The CDR3 extends over 16 amino acids. The ends lost 5 bases at V and 6 bases at J; junction bases unmatched: 15. Germline lookup yields CDR1 MDHEN and CDR2 SYDVKM. The CDR3: CASSLSGQGRLGEQYF. The DNA for the CDR3 is TGTGCCAGCAGTCTCTCCGGACAGGGTAGGCTAGGCGAGCAGTACTTC.

This clonotype was picked up a small number of times. V is TRBV28 and J is TRBJ2-1; no firm D call. Trimming pared 9 bases from V and 4 bases from J, leaving 13 bases between. The V gene's germline CDR1 is MDHEN and CDR2 SYDVKM. The CDR3 contains 13 residues. In nucleotides, the CDR3 is TGTGCCAGTACCGAGCGACCATACAATGAGCAGTTCTTC. Translation: CASTERPYNEQFF.

This clonotype has more than one count but fewer than ten. The chain has TRBV20-1 and TRBJ1-2, with a possible D match to TRBD1 (5 bases). CDR3 length: 16 amino acids. Trimming pared 3 bases from V and 0 bases from J, leaving 17 bases between. CDR1 is DFQATT and CDR2 is SNEGSKA in the germline V gene (reference sequence). The CDR3 spells CSASEGFQYSNYGYTF. The DNA for the CDR3 is TGCAGTGCTAGTGAGGGGTTTCAGTATTCTAACTATGGCTACACCTTC.